This T cell receptor (beta chain) originates from a study of radiation and T cells in renal cell carcinoma. Method: immunoSEQ multiplex PCR; TCRdb's copy keeps in-frame clones and lacks some. The data hold about 74,000 clones, with nearly 90% observed a single time. Time point meaning: blood 4 weeks post-SBRT, at nephrectomy. Treatment specified: 15 Gy SBRT to primary tumor, nephrectomy 4 weeks later. Nephrectomy followed 15 Gy stereotactic body radiation by 4 weeks. The germline V gene has CDR1 LNHDA and CDR2 SQIVND (reference sequence). The length of the CDR3 is 17 residues. With 4 bases clipped from V and 2 bases from J, the junction kept 11 bases outside the gene matches.

The material was blood, obtained from a patient whose treatment included radiotherapy and nephrectomy. The chain has TRBV19 and TRBJ2-3; 8 nucleotides match TRBD1. The sequence came from a woman between 70 and 85 years old with renal cell carcinoma. In DNA, the CDR3 is TGTGCCAGTAGTAAAAGGACAGGGCCAGATCTCACAGATACGCAGTATTTT. Its protein is CASSKRTGPDLTDTQYF.